A selection of T cell receptor beta chains follows, all from one sample in a study of beta chain features in type 1 diabetes. Sequenced by immunoSEQ multiplex PCR; TCRdb stores in-frame clones only, minus some. Of a few hundred thousand clones detected, around an eighth appear once; the ten largest clones hold approximately 0.011%. Sequencing was carried out using naive CD4+ T cells from blood. The receptors here all came from a young woman with type 1 diabetes. Each CDR3 is given with its conserved first and last residue. A D gene is named only where the DNA matches it firmly. A row's size may be missing; if present it is once, few, many or a size class.

d_call,j_call,v_call,clone_size,cdr3_aa,cdr3_nt
-,TRBJ2-5,TRBV5-8,-,CASSPRGPATQYF,TGTGCCAGCAGCCCGCGGGGGCCGGCGACCCAGTACTTC
TRBD2,TRBJ2-1,TRBV13,-,CASSLGGTSGMVEQFF,TGTGCCAGCAGCTTAGGCGGGACTAGCGGGATGGTTGAGCAGTTCTTC
-,TRBJ1-1,TRBV7-2,-,CASKFGDLNTEAFF,TGTGCCAGCAAATTCGGAGACTTGAACACTGAAGCTTTCTTT
-,TRBJ1-2,TRBV19,-,CASTSPPYGYTF,TGTGCCAGTACCTCTCCCCCCTATGGCTACACCTTC
-,TRBJ1-1,TRBV10-3,-,CATTGGTNTEAFF,TGTGCCACGACCGGGGGTACGAACACTGAAGCTTTCTTT
-,TRBJ1-5,TRBV6-5,few,CASSPGGQPQHF,TGTGCCAGCAGCCCCGGGGGACAGCCCCAGCATTTT
-,TRBJ1-3,TRBV30,few,CAWSAPNTIYF,TGTGCCTGGAGTGCTCCTAACACCATATATTTT
-,TRBJ2-1,TRBV20-1,-,CSAPQSNEQFF,TGCAGTGCCCCCCAGTCGAATGAGCAGTTCTTC
-,TRBJ2-6,TRBV28,few,CASSFKRSGANVLTF,TGTGCCAGCAGTTTTAAGAGATCTGGGGCCAACGTCCTGACTTTC
TRBD2,TRBJ2-5,TRBV9,few,CASSSGTRLYQETQYF,TGTGCCAGCAGCTCTGGGACTAGACTGTACCAAGAGACCCAGTACTTC